The 8 T cell receptor beta chains reported below all come from one sample, sequenced in a study of T cell repertoires in cytomegalovirus infection. TCRdb itself ran the reads through MiXCR, one entry per CDR3 protein. The sample has about 740,000 distinct CDR3 sequences, less than 40% seen once. Specimen: PBMCs. The receptors were gathered from a human donor in good health (CMV status not recorded). Some clones in this sample may be carry-over from other donors' samples.

For the CDR3, the DNA is TGTGCCATCAGTGAGTCGAACAGGGCCGATTCACCCCTCCACTTT. Translated: CAISESNRADSPLHF. V gene TRBV10-3 combines with J gene TRBJ1-6, with D perhaps TRBD1 (6 bases). Trimming stripped 0 bases from V and 8 bases from J, with 11 bases between. The CDR3 is made up of 15 amino acids. CDR1 ENHRY and CDR2 SYGVKD come from the germline V gene.

Only a few counts were recorded for this clonotype. V and J are TRBV6-1 and TRBJ2-1; 8 nucleotides align to TRBD1. Germline lookup yields CDR1 MNHNS and CDR2 SASEGT. The trim removed 5 bases at V and 6 bases at J, leaving 9 bases unmatched. The CDR3 runs 15 residues. Here the CDR3 reads CASSSRGQWGNEQFF. The DNA for the CDR3 is TGTGCCAGCAGTTCCAGGGGGCAATGGGGCAATGAGCAGTTCTTC.

In this sample, this clonotype turned up many times. The chain joins TRBV7-9 to TRBJ2-1, with D possibly being TRBD1 (5 bases). CDR1 and CDR2 from the germline V gene are SEHNR and FQNEAQ (reference sequence). The CDR3 is made up of 15 amino acids. The V end lost 4 bases, the J end lost 4 bases, and 14 bases lay between the germline ends. The CDR3 DNA sequence: TGTGCCAGCAGCTCATTAGGGGCCGGGTACAATGAGCAGTTCTTC. This encodes CASSSLGAGYNEQFF.

The chain has TRBV28 and TRBJ1-6, with D unclear. The CDR3 is made up of 15 amino acids. V shed 3 bases and J shed 4 bases, with 10 bases lying between them. The V gene's germline CDR1 is MDHEN and CDR2 SYDVKM. The CDR3 here is CASSFRGVYNSPLHF. CDR3 DNA: TGTGCCAGCAGTTTCCGGGGAGTTTATAATTCACCCCTCCACTTT.

The gene calls are TRBV5-1 and TRBJ1-1; D remains unclear. The CDR3 is 13 residues long. V lost 5 bases, J lost 5 bases, and 13 bases lay in between. CDR1 is SGHRS, CDR2 YFSETQ, per germline. For the CDR3, the DNA is TGCGCCAGCAGGCAAGACGGAGGGACTGAAGCTTTCTTT. Translated, it gives CASRQDGGTEAFF. The entire variable domain, with the rest obtained from reference TRBV5-1 and TRBJ1-1, is as follows: KAGVTQTPRYLIKTRGQQVTLSCSPISGHRSVSWYQQTPGQGLQFLFEYFSETQRNKGNFPGRFSGRQFSNSRSEMNVSTLELGDSALYLCASRQDGGTEAFFGQGTRLTVV.

This clonotype was picked up a small number of times. This chain links TRBV27 with TRBJ1-2; D not resolved. V was clipped by 6 bases and J by 4 bases, with 9 bases between them. Germline V gene data show CDR1 as MNHEY and CDR2 as SMNVEV (reference sequence). The CDR3 is made up of 12 amino acids. Written as DNA, the CDR3 is TGTGCCAGCAGCCCGTGGGGCTATGGCTACACCTTC. It is translated as CASSPWGYGYTF.

V usage is TRBV7-9 and J usage is TRBJ2-1, with 10 bases aligning to TRBD2. Germline V gene sequence: CDR1 SEHNR, CDR2 FQNEAQ (reference sequence). The V segment lost 8 bases and the J segment 15 bases; nucleotides outside the gene matches: 28. The CDR3 runs to 18 residues. CDR3 in DNA: TGTGCCAGCCCCTCCAGGGGTCGAGCGGGAGGGCCTTCCCCCGGGCTGTTCTTC. It specifies CASPSRGRAGGPSPGLFF.

This clonotype has only a few counts. The J gene is TRBJ1-1, the V gene TRBV19, with TRBD1 identical over 7 bases. Germline CDR1 and CDR2: LNHDA and SQIVND (reference sequence). This CDR3 contains 16 residues. Trimming took 3 bases from V and 0 from J; bases not matched to a gene: 7. The CDR3 reads CASSMGQSLMNTEAFF. The DNA of the CDR3 is TGTGCCAGTAGTATGGGACAGAGCTTAATGAACACTGAAGCTTTCTTT. Based on the CDR3 plus reference TRBV19 and TRBJ1-1, the full variable domain is DGGITQSPKYLFRKEGQNVTLSCEQNLNHDAMYWYRQDPGQGLRLIYYSQIVNDFQKGDIAEGYSVSREKKESFPLTVTSAQKNPTAFYLCASSMGQSLMNTEAFFGQGTRLTVV.